In its sample, the clone carrying this T cell receptor (beta chain) was seen once. The data are from a study of blood T cell repertoires in COVID-19. Study-level background: COVID-19 samples from acute and convalescent phases originated in the United States, Italy and Spain.

Sequencing was performed with immunoSEQ multiplex PCR; in TCRdb, only in-frame clones are kept and a portion is missing. The sample consists of fewer than 250,000 clones, less than 85% of them appearing once. The CDR3 has 13 amino acids. Germline lookup yields CDR1 MNHEY and CDR2 SVGAGI. Between the trimmed V and J ends, which lost 7 bases and 9 bases, there was a span of 16 bases. Participants came from some 26 US areas, aged about 18 to 90 years. Cohorts were determined from participant-reported clinical history. Symptom resolution, clearance, or two negative PCRs marked the recovered donors of Cohort 3.

The genes are TRBV6-5 and TRBJ2-1, with D possibly being TRBD2 (7 bases). Sequenced input: PBMCs or T cells enriched from blood (not recorded which). This TCR derives from a man aged 60 to 69 who had recovered from COVID-19. The CDR3 sequence: CASIMGGGSEQFF. In nucleotides, the CDR3 is TGTGCCAGCATCATGGGGGGGGGCAGTGAGCAGTTCTTC.